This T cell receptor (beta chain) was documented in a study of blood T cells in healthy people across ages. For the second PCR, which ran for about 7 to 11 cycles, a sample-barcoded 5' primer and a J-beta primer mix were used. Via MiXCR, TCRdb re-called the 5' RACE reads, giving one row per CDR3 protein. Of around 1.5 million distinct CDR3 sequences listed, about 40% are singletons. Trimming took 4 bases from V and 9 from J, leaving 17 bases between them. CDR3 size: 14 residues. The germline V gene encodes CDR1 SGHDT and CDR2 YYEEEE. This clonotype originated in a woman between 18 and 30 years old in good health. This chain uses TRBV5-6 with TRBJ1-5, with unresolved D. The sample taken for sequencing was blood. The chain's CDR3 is CASSEARADRPQHF. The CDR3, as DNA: TGTGCCAGCAGCGAAGCCCGAGCGGATCGGCCCCAGCATTTT.